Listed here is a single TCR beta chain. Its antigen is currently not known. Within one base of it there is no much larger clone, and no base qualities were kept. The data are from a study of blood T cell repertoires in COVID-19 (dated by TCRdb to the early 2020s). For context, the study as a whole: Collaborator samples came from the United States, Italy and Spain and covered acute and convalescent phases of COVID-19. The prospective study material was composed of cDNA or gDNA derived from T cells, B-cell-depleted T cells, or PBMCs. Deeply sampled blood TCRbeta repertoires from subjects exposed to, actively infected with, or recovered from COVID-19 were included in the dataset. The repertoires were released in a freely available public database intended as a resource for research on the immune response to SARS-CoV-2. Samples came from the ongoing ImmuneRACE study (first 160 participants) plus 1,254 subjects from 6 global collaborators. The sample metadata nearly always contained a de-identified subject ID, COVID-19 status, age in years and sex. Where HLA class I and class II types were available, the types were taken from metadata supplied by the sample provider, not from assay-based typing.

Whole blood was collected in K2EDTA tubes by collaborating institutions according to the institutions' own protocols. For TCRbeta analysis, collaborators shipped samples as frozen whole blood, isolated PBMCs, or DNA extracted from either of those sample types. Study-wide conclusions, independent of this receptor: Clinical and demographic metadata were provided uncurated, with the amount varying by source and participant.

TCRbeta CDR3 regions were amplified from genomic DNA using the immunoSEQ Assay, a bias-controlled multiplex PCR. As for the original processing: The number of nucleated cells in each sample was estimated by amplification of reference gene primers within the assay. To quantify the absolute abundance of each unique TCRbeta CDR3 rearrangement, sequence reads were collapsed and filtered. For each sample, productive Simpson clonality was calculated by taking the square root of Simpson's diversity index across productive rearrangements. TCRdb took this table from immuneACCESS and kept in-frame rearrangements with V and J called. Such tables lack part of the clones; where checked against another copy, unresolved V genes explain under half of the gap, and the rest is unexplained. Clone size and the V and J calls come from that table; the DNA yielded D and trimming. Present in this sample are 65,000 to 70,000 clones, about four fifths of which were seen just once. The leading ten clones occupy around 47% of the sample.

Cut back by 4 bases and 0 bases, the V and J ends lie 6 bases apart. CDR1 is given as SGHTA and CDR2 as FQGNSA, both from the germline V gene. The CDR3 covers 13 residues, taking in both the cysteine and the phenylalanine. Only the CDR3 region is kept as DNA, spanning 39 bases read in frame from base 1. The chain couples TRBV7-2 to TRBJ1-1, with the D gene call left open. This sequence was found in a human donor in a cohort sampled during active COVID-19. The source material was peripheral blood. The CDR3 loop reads CASSSTVNTEAFF. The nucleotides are TGTGCCAGCAGCTCAACAGTGAACACTGAAGCTTTCTTT.